This entry features one T cell receptor (beta chain) sequence. Germline and junction disagree at one end, which may indicate a read error. The germline CDR1 and CDR2 sequences are SGHDT and YYEEEE. The CDR3 totals 15 residues. This sample was included in a study of T cells in Graves' hyperthyroidism and ophthalmopathy. Active moderate-to-severe ophthalmopathy, Clinical Activity Score at least 3, NOSPECS at least 4, under 3 months' duration. Uncontrolled infections, other autoimmune diseases, pregnancy or lactation led to exclusion of patients. RNA transcripts provided the source from which TCR beta CDR3 regions were amplified. The TCR CDR3 was amplified in a first-round RT-PCR using the HTBI primer set. From the multiplex PCR reads, TCRdb called clonotypes with MiXCR, one entry per CDR3 protein. The sample has around 600,000 distinct CDR3 sequences; approximately 15% are singletons.

The chain uses TRBV5-6 and TRBJ2-1; possibly TRBD2 for D (7 bases). The sequence was obtained from a woman between 18 and 29 years old with Graves' ophthalmopathy. The sequencing input was blood. CDR3 region: CASSPRGGPYSEQFF. The DNA for the CDR3 is TGTGCCAGCAGCCCCCGCGGGGGCCCTTACAGTGAGCAGTTCTTC.